The 13 T cell receptor beta chains below all came from one sample that was sequenced in a study of blood T cells in healthy people across ages. Alongside a J-beta primer mix, a sample-barcoded 5' primer served in a second PCR lasting 7 to 11 cycles. TCRdb recomputed calls from the 5' RACE reads with MiXCR, one row per CDR3 protein. In the table there are approximately 690,000 distinct CDR3 sequences, roughly 50% of which are singletons. Specimen: blood. All receptors come from a man between 60 and 75 years old in good health.

The rearrangement joins TRBV4-2 to TRBJ2-3; D remains unclear. Trimming cost V 1 base and J 1 base, with 9 bases left between them. Germline values: CDR1 LGHNA, CDR2 YNFKEQ. The CDR3 runs 15 residues. The CDR3 loop reads CASSQVGQRTDTQYF. CDR3 DNA: TGTGCCAGCAGCCAAGTAGGGCAGCGCACAGATACGCAGTATTTT.

J is TRBJ2-7 and V is TRBV6-5; the D gene is possibly TRBD1 (6 bases). Trimming took off 6 bases at V and 3 bases at J, with 15 bases between the two ends. The CDR3 is made up of 14 amino acids. In germline, CDR1 is MNHEY, CDR2 SVGAGI. CDR3 residues: CASSPHAGDYEQYF. For the CDR3, the DNA is TGTGCCAGCAGCCCCCACGCAGGGGACTACGAGCAGTACTTC.

This clonotype was observed a few times. The DNA of the CDR3 is TGTGCCAGCACCAGTGTTGGACAGAGCCCCTACGAGCAGTACTTC. This translates into CASTSVGQSPYEQYF. J is TRBJ2-7 and V is TRBV28; a possible D gene is TRBD1 (6 bases). Trimming stripped 7 bases from V and 2 bases from J, with 18 bases between. Germline V gene data show CDR1 as MDHEN and CDR2 as SYDVKM. This CDR3 is built from 15 residues.

The CDR3 loop is CASSLDGGDLNSNQPQHF. CDR3 bases: TGTGCCAGCAGCTTAGACGGGGGGGATTTAAATAGCAATCAGCCCCAGCATTTT. V usage is TRBV7-9 and J usage is TRBJ1-5; possibly TRBD1 for D (5 bases). The CDR3 loop spans 18 amino acids. The germline V and J ends were trimmed by 1 base and 0 bases, with 16 bases remaining between them. Germline V CDR1 and CDR2: SEHNR, FQNEAQ (reference sequence).

V gene TRBV12-3 or TRBV12-4 combines with J gene TRBJ2-5; D call uncertain. The V gene lost 4 bases and the J gene lost 2 bases, with 8 bases spanning the gap. This CDR3 has 13 amino acids. The DNA for the CDR3 is TGTGCCAGCAGTTACCACAGACAAGAGACCCAGTACTTC. As protein: CASSYHRQETQYF.

In the case of this clonotype: A read error is possible here, since a much larger clone lies one base away. The rearrangement joins TRBV6-5 to TRBJ2-3; D could derive from TRBD1 or TRBD2 (5 bases each). Between the trimmed V and J ends, which lost 5 bases and 0 bases, there was a span of 12 bases. Germline CDR1 is MNHEY and CDR2 is SVGAGI. CDR3 length: 15 amino acids. The CDR3 sequence is CASSTKGRSTDTQYF. CDR3 bases: TGTGCCAGCAGTACAAAGGGGAGAAGCACAGATACGCAGTATTTT.

A single count supports this clonotype. The chain couples TRBV20-1 to TRBJ1-5; the D gene is possibly TRBD1 (5 bases). V was trimmed by 6 bases and J by 4 bases, leaving 10 bases between them. Germline values: CDR1 DFQATT, CDR2 SNEGSKA (reference sequence). CDR3 length: 12 residues. The CDR3: CSAQGPNQPQHF. For the CDR3, the DNA is TGCAGTGCCCAGGGACCGAATCAGCCCCAGCATTTT.

This rearrangement joins TRBV28 to TRBJ2-5; D possibly matches TRBD1 or TRBD2 (6 bases each). CDR3 length: 15 residues. V was shortened by 5 bases and J by 4 bases, with 17 bases between the two germline ends. Germline assignment: CDR1 MDHEN and CDR2 SYDVKM. The CDR3 is CASSPLDGGRETQYF. CDR3 coding DNA: TGTGCCAGCAGTCCATTGGATGGGGGGCGAGAGACCCAGTACTTC.

The chain carries TRBV10-1 and TRBJ2-7; 8 nucleotides line up with TRBD2. V dropped 11 bases and J dropped 2; count of bases not matched to a gene: 11. Germline CDR1 is WNHNN and CDR2 is SYGVQD (reference sequence). This CDR3 region has 14 residues. The CDR3 loop is CAGAGGRLTYEQYF. The DNA of the CDR3 is TGCGCCGGGGCGGGGGGCCGCCTAACCTACGAGCAGTACTTC.

The chain's CDR3 is CSAGASVGNEQFF. In DNA form, the CDR3 reads TGCAGTGCTGGGGCCTCTGTGGGGAATGAGCAGTTCTTC. The chain recombines TRBV20-1 with TRBJ2-1; weak D call: TRBD1 (5 bases). V was trimmed by 5 bases and J by 7 bases, leaving 15 bases between them. Germline V gene lookup returns CDR1 DFQATT and CDR2 SNEGSKA (reference sequence). The CDR3 runs 13 residues.

The chain joins TRBV27 to TRBJ2-7; D is unclear. CDR3 length equals 13 residues. In germline, CDR1 is MNHEY, CDR2 SMNVEV (reference sequence). Trimming shortened V by 6 bases and J by 5 bases, and 14 bases separated the two germline ends. The CDR3 sequence is CASSQRLRHEQYF. The CDR3 coding sequence is TGTGCCAGCAGCCAGAGGTTGAGACACGAGCAGTACTTC.

There are a few counts of this clonotype. This rearrangement joins TRBV10-3 to TRBJ2-5; D may be TRBD1 or TRBD2 (5 bases each). The J call may be faulty, since TRBJ2-7 better matches the DNA end. The CDR3 covers 14 residues. CDR1 and CDR2 from the germline V gene are ENHRY and SYGVKD. This CDR3 is CAISGVRGVDEQYF. DNA of the CDR3: TGTGCCATCAGTGGGGTCAGAGGGGTAGACGAGCAGTACTTC.

V usage is TRBV12-5 and J usage is TRBJ2-4; D unclear. CDR3 length: 10 residues. Germline V lookup: CDR1 LGHNT, CDR2 FRNRAP. Trimming removed 6 bases from V and 7 bases from J, with 4 bases in between. The CDR3 loop is CASGTNIQYF. DNA for the CDR3: TGTGCTAGTGGCACGAACATTCAGTACTTC.